This T cell receptor (beta chain) was recorded in a study of blood T cell repertoires in COVID-19. Study details: The United States, Italy and Spain provided the acute and convalescent COVID-19 samples. T cells, B-cell-depleted T cells, or PBMCs supplied cDNA or gDNA.

Followed over time, Seattle patients had been enrolled while infection was active. Germline assignment: CDR1 SNHLY and CDR2 FYNNEI. There are 14 residues in the CDR3. The junction had 5 bases not matched to a gene; V was cut back by 6 bases and J by 6 bases. Study processing details: Estimation of nucleated cell counts relied on the amplification of reference gene primers. Data came from immunoSEQ multiplex PCR; TCRdb stores just in-frame clones and leaves some out. V and J calls and clone size are copied from that table; D and trimming were computed from the DNA. The repertoire holds approximately 300,000 clones, with approximately 91% as singletons.

The chain has TRBV2 and TRBJ1-4, with 9 nucleotides matching TRBD1. The clonotype comes from a woman in her thirties with COVID-19, enrolled during active disease. The sample consisted of peripheral blood. CDR3 nucleotide sequence: TGTGCCAGCAGGTCGGGACAGGGCGATGAAAAACTGTTTTTT. Translating it yields CASRSGQGDEKLFF.